A single sample is the source of the 22 T cell receptor beta chains below, sequenced in a study of shared clonotypes between healthy human individuals (dated by TCRdb to between 2020 and 2021). To prepare the library, the immunoSEQ multiplex PCR assay was applied. The table comes from immuneACCESS by way of TCRdb, which keeps in-frame sequences with V and J called. Part of the clones is missing from these tables; in studies checked, under half for an unresolved V gene and the rest for unknown reasons. The sample data list some 450,000 clones, and 60% to 80% of these were observed just once. Around 12% of the sample lies in the top ten. The sample consisted of PBMCs. These receptors were taken from a middle-aged woman in good health. Some clones in this sample may be carry-over from other donors' samples.

Of note for this clone: At one boundary the junction diverges from the germline segment, which might be a read error. The V gene is TRBV19, the J gene TRBJ2-1; D is perhaps TRBD2 (6 bases). CDR1 is LNHDA, CDR2 SQIVND, per germline (reference sequence). The CDR3 spans 13 residues. CDR3 DNA: TGTGCCAGTAGCAGCGGCGGCGGGGATGAGCGGTTCTTC. It yields the protein CASSSGGGDERFF.

The rearrangement uses TRBV28 and TRBJ2-6; TRBD1 is a possible D gene (6 bases). The V and J ends lost 5 bases and 0 bases respectively, with 20 bases between them. CDR1 MDHEN and CDR2 SYDVKM come from the germline V gene. The CDR3 has 19 amino acids. Here the CDR3 reads CASSPPPWTASSGANVLTF. CDR3 bases: TGTGCCAGCAGTCCTCCACCCTGGACAGCGAGCTCTGGGGCCAACGTCCTGACTTTC.

The gene calls are TRBV29-1 and TRBJ1-1; TRBD1 agrees at 7 bases. After removal of 2 bases from V and 5 bases from J, the junction contained 5 bases not matched to a gene. Germline-derived CDR1 and CDR2 are SQVTM and ANQGSEA. This CDR3 region has 13 residues. CDR3 amino acids: CSVEQLTGTEAFF. The DNA of the CDR3 is TGCAGCGTTGAACAATTGACAGGGACTGAAGCTTTCTTT.

Points on this clone: A read error is likely here: a far larger clone is one base away. Other nucleotide sequences in the sample specify the same CDR3. The J gene is TRBJ2-2, the V gene TRBV29-1, with 7 bases lining up with TRBD2. CDR1 and CDR2 from the germline V gene are SQVTM and ANQGSEA. With V trimmed by 6 bases and J by 4 bases, 14 bases remained unmatched. The CDR3 covers 16 residues. The CDR3 is CSVPRTSGSSTGELFF. The CDR3 DNA follows: TGCAGCGTCCCCAGGACTAGTGGGAGCTCCACCGGGGAGCTGTTTTTT.

The V call is TRBV10-3, the J call TRBJ2-1, with 9 bases aligning to TRBD2. The CDR3 length is 17 residues. V shed 2 bases, J shed 0 bases, and the junction held 5 bases outside the gene matches. The germline CDR1 and CDR2 sequences are ENHRY and SYGVKD. The CDR3 DNA reads TGTGCCATCAGTGAGAGGCTAGCGGGATCCTCCTACAATGAGCAGTTCTTC. Its protein product is CAISERLAGSSYNEQFF.

V and J are TRBV6-6 and TRBJ2-5, with D uncertain. This CDR3 has 13 amino acids. Trimming removed 2 bases from V and 2 bases from J, with 6 bases in between. Germline lookup yields CDR1 MNHNY and CDR2 SVGAGI (reference sequence). CDR3 bases: TGTGCCAGCAGTTACACACGACAAGAGACCCAGTACTTC. Translation: CASSYTRQETQYF.

The rearrangement uses TRBV5-1 and TRBJ2-5; D is perhaps TRBD1 (6 bases). Trimming took off 4 bases at V and 3 bases at J, with 13 bases between the two ends. Looked up from germline, CDR1 is SGHRS and CDR2 is YFSETQ. The CDR3 has 14 amino acids. The CDR3 DNA is TGCGCCAGCAGCCAGGGGCAGGTAAAAGAGACCCAGTACTTC. It yields the protein CASSQGQVKETQYF.

CDR3 sequence: CASSDSGRGRTVLGYTF. The CDR3 DNA sequence: TGTGCCAGCAGTGACTCGGGTAGGGGGCGGACGGTACTTGGCTACACCTTC. V and J are TRBV6-4 and TRBJ1-2, with 7 bases fitting TRBD1. From germline, CDR1 is MRHNA and CDR2 SNTAGT. With 0 bases clipped from V and 7 bases from J, the junction kept 14 bases outside the gene matches. The CDR3 has 17 amino acids.

This clone has ten or more counts. This rearrangement joins TRBV11-3 to TRBJ2-5, with 7 bases identical to TRBD2. V lost 9 bases, J lost 3 bases, and 4 bases stayed unmatched. This CDR3 region has 12 residues. Germline V CDR1 and CDR2: SGHNT, YENEEA. The CDR3 protein is CASSAGEETQYF. DNA of the CDR3: TGTGCCAGTAGCGCGGGAGAAGAGACCCAGTACTTC. The variable domain in full, with the rest retrieved from reference TRBV11-3 and TRBJ2-5, is EAGVVQSPRYKIIEKKQPVAFWCNPISGHNTLYWYLQNLGQGPELLIRYENEEAVDDSQLPKDRFSAERLKGVDSTLKIQPAELGDSAVYLCASSAGEETQYFGPGTRLLVL.

V usage is TRBV29-1 and J usage is TRBJ2-5, with D hard to call. Trimming pared 1 base from V and 5 bases from J, leaving 14 bases between. The CDR3 consists of 14 residues. Germline V gene data show CDR1 as SQVTM and CDR2 as ANQGSEA. CDR3 nucleotide sequence: TGCAGCGTTGAAGCCCGAGAGAGTCCCGAGACCCAGTACTTC. It yields the protein CSVEARESPETQYF.

In its sample, this clone ranks as medium-sized (0.01 to 0.1%). This chain links TRBV2 with TRBJ1-5; TRBD1 might be the D (6 bases). This CDR3 comprises 14 residues. Germline-derived CDR1 and CDR2 are SNHLY and FYNNEI. V gave up 2 bases and J gave up 9 bases, with 14 bases separating them. As DNA, the CDR3 is TGTGCCAGCAGTGAATCGGGGGGGCTATCGCCCCAGCATTTT. Translating it yields CASSESGGLSPQHF.

Details on this clone: In this CDR3 the conserved last residue, phenylalanine or tryptophan, is missing, so a read error is likely. Because the CDR3's place on the DNA is in doubt, the DNA is left out and the CDR3 is given as listed by TCRdb. The chain is built from TRBV30 and TRBJ1-4. CDR1 is GTSNPN and CDR2 is SVGIG in the germline V gene (reference sequence). The CDR3 is made up of 13 amino acids, end residues included. CDR3 loop: CAWTAGYNEKLSL.

The V and J genes are TRBV6-1 and TRBJ1-3; TRBD1 agrees at 8 bases. V dropped 5 bases and J dropped 2; count of bases not matched to a gene: 2. Germline V gene lookup returns CDR1 MNHNS and CDR2 SASEGT. This CDR3 is built from 14 residues. CDR3 sequence (DNA): TGTGCCAGCAGTCCGACAGGGGCTGGAAACACCATATATTTT. Protein: CASSPTGAGNTIYF.

In regard to this clone: A far larger clone is only one base removed, so a read error is likely. The V and J genes are TRBV29-1 and TRBJ1-5, with D uncertain. Germline CDR1 is SQVTM and CDR2 is ANQGSEA. This CDR3 has 15 amino acids. Between the trimmed V and J ends, which lost 2 bases and 3 bases, there was a span of 14 bases. The CDR3 protein is CSVECGSHNNQPQHF. Written as DNA, the CDR3 is TGCAGCGTTGAATGCGGCAGCCATAACAATCAGCCCCAGCATTTT. The whole variable domain, filled in from reference TRBV29-1 and TRBJ1-5, reads SAVISQKPSRDICQRGTSLTIQCQVDSQVTMMFWYRQQPGQSLTLIATANQGSEATYESGFVIDKFPISRPNLTFSTLTVSNMSPEDSSIYLCSVECGSHNNQPQHFGDGTRLSIL.

The chain is built from TRBV19 and TRBJ1-1; the match to TRBD1 covers 9 bases. The V and J ends lost 5 bases and 3 bases, in that order; junction bases with no gene match: 7. The CDR3 is made up of 15 amino acids. Germline V lookup: CDR1 LNHDA, CDR2 SQIVND (reference sequence). In DNA form, the CDR3 reads TGTGCCAGTAGTGACCTCCGGGACAGGGACACTGAAGCTTTCTTT. It codes for CASSDLRDRDTEAFF. Full variable domain (rest looked up from reference TRBV19 and TRBJ1-1): DGGITQSPKYLFRKEGQNVTLSCEQNLNHDAMYWYRQDPGQGLRLIYYSQIVNDFQKGDIAEGYSVSREKKESFPLTVTSAQKNPTAFYLCASSDLRDRDTEAFFGQGTRLTVV.

Notes on this clone: A much larger clone sits a single nucleotide away, making a read error possible. The rearrangement joins TRBV19 to TRBJ2-7; 7 bases line up with TRBD2. Trimming at V came to 3 bases and at J to 5 bases, leaving 10 bases not matched to a gene. There are 15 residues in the CDR3. Per the germline V gene, CDR1 is LNHDA and CDR2 is SQIVND (reference sequence). The CDR3: CASSIRGNREDEQYF. The CDR3 nucleotides are TGTGCCAGTAGTATCCGGGGGAACCGGGAGGACGAGCAGTACTTC.

As concerns this clone: A single base is all that separates this from a far larger clone, so a read error is likely. The chain combines TRBV5-1 with TRBJ2-7, with D possibly TRBD1 on 6 matching bases. Germline loops: CDR1 SGHRS, CDR2 YFSETQ. V was trimmed by 8 bases and J by 7 bases, leaving 16 bases between them. This CDR3 has 12 residues. CDR3 loop: CASSSQGWEQYF. The CDR3 region has the DNA TGCGCCAGTAGTTCACAGGGATGGGAGCAGTACTTC.

The rearrangement joins TRBV7-3 to TRBJ1-2; no clear D gene. The germline CDR1 and CDR2 sequences are SGHTA and FQGTGA. This CDR3 is built from 14 residues. The germline V and J ends were trimmed by 6 bases and 8 bases, with 19 bases remaining between them. CDR3 sequence (DNA): TGTGCCAGCAGGTCGGGAGCCAACCCGGAAGGCTACACCTTC. This encodes CASRSGANPEGYTF.

The chain links TRBV29-1 to TRBJ1-2; D perhaps matches TRBD1 (5 bases). Germline values: CDR1 SQVTM, CDR2 ANQGSEA. The CDR3 is made up of 12 amino acids. Between the trimmed V and J ends, which lost 3 bases and 4 bases, there was a span of 9 bases. As DNA, the CDR3 is TGCAGCGTTGACCGGCAGGGCTATGGCTACACCTTC. Its translation: CSVDRQGYGYTF.

The chain combines TRBV10-3 with TRBJ2-7; tentative D call: TRBD1 (6 bases). Germline-derived CDR1 and CDR2 are ENHRY and SYGVKD. V lost 7 bases to trimming and J lost 0 bases, with 13 bases between them. This CDR3 is 14 amino acids long. CDR3 in DNA: TGTGCCATCAAAACAGGGCCCAGCTCCTACGAGCAGTACTTC. This sequence encodes CAIKTGPSSYEQYF.

This chain uses TRBV18 with TRBJ2-1; D is perhaps TRBD2 (6 bases). Germline V gene sequence: CDR1 KGHSH, CDR2 LQKENI. This CDR3 is 14 amino acids long. Trimming left V 6 bases short and J 1 base short, with 10 bases between. The CDR3 nucleotides read TGTGCCAGCTCGGGACTGGAGTCCTACAATGAGCAGTTCTTC. This translates into CASSGLESYNEQFF. The whole variable domain, filled in from reference TRBV18 and TRBJ2-1, reads NAGVMQNPRHLVRRRGQEARLRCSPMKGHSHVYWYRQLPEEGLKFMVYLQKENIIDESGMPKERFSAEFPKEGPSILRIQQVVRGDSAAYFCASSGLESYNEQFFGPGTRLTVL.

This chain uses TRBV7-9 with TRBJ1-4, with D hard to call. CDR1 is SEHNR and CDR2 is FQNEAQ in the germline V gene (reference sequence). The V gene lost 5 bases and the J gene lost 4 bases, with 11 bases spanning the gap. The length of the CDR3 is 14 residues. The CDR3 nucleotides read TGTGCCAGCAGCACCTGGACCTATAATGAAAAACTGTTTTTT. It specifies CASSTWTYNEKLFF.